These 13 T cell receptor beta chains came from one sample sequenced in a study of shared clonotypes between healthy human individuals. The repertoire was sequenced with immunoSEQ multiplex PCR; TCRdb's copy has only in-frame clones and lacks some. The repertoire consists of approximately 1.5 million clones, with 98% occurring once and the leading ten covering approximately 0.38%. The sample taken for sequencing was naive CD4+ T cells sorted from blood. Specified subset: CD45RA+ positively selected. The receptors were gathered from a man aged 25 to 40 in good health.

This clone was observed a single time. This chain links TRBV18 with TRBJ1-1, with 9 bases fitting TRBD1. After removal of 3 bases from V and 7 bases from J, the junction contained 3 bases not matched to a gene. Germline lookup yields CDR1 KGHSH and CDR2 LQKENI. CDR3 length: 13 residues. CDR3 nucleotides: TGTGCCAGCTCACCGGGGGACAGGGATGAAGCTTTCTTT. Translating it yields CASSPGDRDEAFF. Filled out from reference TRBV18 and TRBJ1-1, the complete variable domain reads NAGVMQNPRHLVRRRGQEARLRCSPMKGHSHVYWYRQLPEEGLKFMVYLQKENIIDESGMPKERFSAEFPKEGPSILRIQQVVRGDSAAYFCASSPGDRDEAFFGQGTRLTVV.

The V gene is TRBV7-9, the J gene TRBJ2-7; 11 bases map to TRBD2. Germline CDR1 and CDR2: SEHNR and FQNEAQ (reference sequence). V shed 5 bases, J shed 1 base, and the junction held 4 bases outside the gene matches. The CDR3 runs 15 residues. CDR3 amino acids: CASSQGLADSYEQYF. In nucleotides, the CDR3 is TGTGCCAGCAGCCAGGGACTAGCGGATTCCTACGAGCAGTACTTC.

The genes are TRBV5-8 and TRBJ2-6; 11 positions match TRBD2. CDR1 is SGHTS and CDR2 is YDEGEE in the germline V gene. CDR3 length: 18 residues. V lost 1 base and J lost 1; bases outside the gene matches: 4. CDR3 coding DNA: TGTGCCAGCAGCTTGTGGGCTAGCGGGAGGTCTGGGGCCAACGTCCTGACTTTC. It yields the protein CASSLWASGRSGANVLTF.

The chain is built from TRBV27 and TRBJ2-6; 7 nucleotides agree with TRBD2. The CDR3 consists of 16 residues. Germline V lookup: CDR1 MNHEY, CDR2 SMNVEV (reference sequence). The V segment lost 1 base and the J segment 2 bases; nucleotides outside the gene matches: 2. The CDR3, as DNA: TGTGCCAGCAGTTTATGGGGGGGGGCTGGGGCCAACGTCCTGACTTTC. It codes for CASSLWGGAGANVLTF.

This rearrangement joins TRBV9 to TRBJ1-2, with a weak D call TRBD1 (6 bases). The V gene's germline CDR1 is SGDLS and CDR2 YYNGEE. This CDR3 is 14 amino acids long. Trimming left V 4 bases short and J 8 bases short, with 18 bases between. Here the CDR3 reads CASSSPGAPRGYTF. CDR3 nucleotide sequence: TGTGCCAGCAGCTCCCCAGGGGCTCCTCGGGGCTACACCTTC.

The chain has TRBV25-1 and TRBJ2-5; a possible D gene is TRBD2 (5 bases). V lost 7 bases, J lost 0 bases, and 15 bases lay in between. Germline assignment: CDR1 MGHDK and CDR2 SYGVNS. This CDR3 contains 15 residues. Here the CDR3 reads CASTGRDWYQETQYF. In DNA form, the CDR3 reads TGTGCCAGCACCGGTCGGGATTGGTACCAAGAGACCCAGTACTTC. Full variable domain (missing parts from reference TRBV25-1 and TRBJ2-5): EADIYQTPRYLVIGTGKKITLECSQTMGHDKMYWYQQDPGMELHLIHYSYGVNSTEKGDLSSESTVSRIRTEHFPLTLESARPSHTSQYLCASTGRDWYQETQYFGPGTRLLVL.

V and J are TRBV6-6 and TRBJ2-3; 11 positions match TRBD2. Germline lookup yields CDR1 MNHNY and CDR2 SVGAGI (reference sequence). J was trimmed by 3 bases and V by 6 bases; bases with no gene match: 8. The CDR3 extends over 16 amino acids. DNA of the CDR3: TGTGCCAGCAGGGATACTAGCGGGGGCGAAACAGATACGCAGTATTTT. Its protein is CASRDTSGGETDTQYF.

The chain links TRBV9 to TRBJ1-2, with 8 bases matching TRBD1. The germline V gene has CDR1 SGDLS and CDR2 YYNGEE. CDR3 length: 14 residues. The trim removed 3 bases at V and 2 bases at J, leaving 3 bases unmatched. The CDR3 region is CASSGRQGNYGYTF. In nucleotides, the CDR3 is TGTGCCAGCAGCGGCCGACAGGGGAACTATGGCTACACCTTC.

Here the CDR3 reads CASSLLAGVLDEQFF. CDR3 in DNA: TGCGCCAGCAGCTTGTTAGCGGGAGTATTGGACGAGCAGTTCTTC. The chain employs TRBV5-1 and TRBJ2-1; 9 bases align to TRBD2. V lost 1 base, J lost 10 bases, and 9 bases stayed unmatched. The CDR3 spans 15 residues. Germline V gene data show CDR1 as SGHRS and CDR2 as YFSETQ. Supplemented by reference TRBV5-1 and TRBJ2-1, the full variable domain reads KAGVTQTPRYLIKTRGQQVTLSCSPISGHRSVSWYQQTPGQGLQFLFEYFSETQRNKGNFPGRFSGRQFSNSRSEMNVSTLELGDSALYLCASSLLAGVLDEQFFGPGTRLTVL.

The chain joins TRBV9 to TRBJ2-1; 9 nucleotides agree with TRBD2. Per germline, CDR1 SGDLS and CDR2 YYNGEE. V lost 2 bases, J lost 12 bases, and 18 bases stayed unmatched. The CDR3 consists of 17 residues. The CDR3 nucleotides read TGTGCCAGCAGCGTTGAGAGCGGGAGGAGTCTTTCTGTGCGGCAGTTCTTC. Its translation: CASSVESGRSLSVRQFF.

The CDR3 spells CASSSLAGATDTQYF. The CDR3 bases are TGTGCCAGCAGCTCCCTAGCGGGGGCCACAGATACGCAGTATTTT. This sequence joins TRBV6-5 and TRBJ2-3, with 10 bases identical to TRBD2. CDR3 size: 15 residues. Trimming cost V 6 bases and J 2 bases; bases outside gene matches: 5. Germline V gives CDR1 MNHEY, CDR2 SVGAGI.

The chain employs TRBV14 and TRBJ2-2; D is ambiguous. V lost 5 bases and J 4 bases, leaving 2 bases between the germline ends. In germline, CDR1 is SGHDN, CDR2 FVKESK. This CDR3 comprises 11 residues. CDR3 nucleotides: TGTGCCAGCAGCGTCACCGGGGAGCTGTTTTTT. Translation: CASSVTGELFF.

The chain carries TRBV15 and TRBJ2-1, with 11 bases aligning to TRBD2. Germline-derived CDR1 and CDR2 are LNHNV and YYDKDF (reference sequence). V lost 6 bases, J lost 7 bases, and 11 bases stayed unmatched. The CDR3 is 16 residues long. CDR3 region: CATSGWTSGRINEQFF. The DNA for the CDR3 is TGTGCCACCAGTGGATGGACTAGCGGGCGGATTAATGAGCAGTTCTTC.